The 31 T cell receptor beta chains in this list originate from one sample, sequenced in a study of cytomegalovirus exposure and HLA in healthy donors (dated by TCRdb to between 2016 and 2019). Library preparation employed the immunoSEQ multiplex PCR assay. A mixture of 60 forward primers for TCR Vbeta segments and 13 reverse primers for TCR Jbeta segments was used in the multiplex PCR. TCRdb took over this immuneACCESS table, retaining in-frame rearrangements with V and J assigned. Such tables are incomplete; in checked studies, under half of the missing clones stem from an unresolved V gene, and the remainder is unexplained. Present in this sample are 100,000 or so clones, over 70% of which were seen just once. Around 6% of the sample is in the top ten clones. The sample taken for sequencing was PBMCs. Receptors were obtained from a male donor in good health and CMV-seronegative.

This clone was counted once. The genes are TRBV6-1 and TRBJ1-1; D unresolved. The germline V gene has CDR1 MNHNS and CDR2 SASEGT. The V and J ends lost 0 bases and 3 bases respectively, with 8 bases between them. This CDR3 contains 14 residues. The CDR3: CASSEAQEYTEAFF. The CDR3 DNA sequence: TGTGCCAGCAGTGAAGCGCAAGAGTACACTGAAGCTTTCTTT.

This clone was counted between two and nine times. The genes are TRBV4-2 and TRBJ1-1; 10 nucleotides match TRBD1. The CDR3 extends over 15 amino acids. Germline CDR1 LGHNA, CDR2 YNFKEQ. With 4 bases clipped from V and 8 bases from J, the junction kept 10 bases outside the gene matches. The CDR3 bases are TGTGCCAGCAGCCCGGACGGGACAGGGGCGACAGAAGCTTTCTTT. This sequence encodes CASSPDGTGATEAFF.

The chain recombines TRBV30 with TRBJ1-5, with a tentative D call TRBD1 (6 bases). V lost 4 bases and J 7 bases, leaving 17 bases between the germline ends. From germline, CDR1 is GTSNPN and CDR2 SVGIG (reference sequence). CDR3 size: 14 residues. CDR3 loop: CAWTPWGGRQPQHF. In DNA form, the CDR3 reads TGTGCCTGGACCCCCTGGGGGGGGCGCCAGCCCCAGCATTTT.

The V call is TRBV27, the J call TRBJ2-1; D perhaps matches TRBD1 (6 bases). Germline values: CDR1 MNHEY, CDR2 SMNVEV (reference sequence). The CDR3 is 13 residues long. V was clipped by 6 bases and J by 9 bases, with 15 bases between them. CDR3 sequence reads: CASRADGTPEQFF. In nucleotides, the CDR3 is TGTGCCAGCAGAGCGGACGGGACACCTGAGCAGTTCTTC.

A few counts support this clone. The chain uses TRBV4-1 and TRBJ2-4; D is uncertain. Germline V lookup: CDR1 MGHRA, CDR2 YSYEKL. The CDR3 runs 15 residues. Trimming took off 1 base at V and 0 bases at J, with 7 bases between the two ends. DNA for the CDR3: TGCGCCAGCAGCCAAGGGAGACTAGCCAAAAACATTCAGTACTTC. This sequence encodes CASSQGRLAKNIQYF.

The V gene is TRBV11-2, the J gene TRBJ1-1; TRBD1 is a possible D gene (6 bases). The CDR3 extends over 16 amino acids. Germline V gives CDR1 SGHAT, CDR2 FQNNGV. The germline V and J ends were trimmed by 4 bases and 0 bases, with 15 bases remaining between them. The CDR3 sequence: CASSYRAPLLNTEAFF. The CDR3 DNA reads TGTGCCAGCAGCTACAGGGCCCCGTTATTGAACACTGAAGCTTTCTTT.

The chain links TRBV4-1 to TRBJ2-1, with 9 positions matching TRBD2. V was clipped by 3 bases and J by 6 bases; unmatched bases: 18. The CDR3 has 19 residues. Looked up from germline, CDR1 is MGHRA and CDR2 is YSYEKL. This CDR3 is CASSQADSGAGGYVNEQFF. CDR3 DNA: TGCGCCAGCAGCCAGGCCGATAGCGGGGCGGGAGGGTACGTCAATGAGCAGTTCTTC.

The genes are TRBV6-5 and TRBJ2-7; TRBD1 matches at 9 bases. The CDR3 length is 14 residues. Germline trimming cut 2 bases from V and 6 bases from J; bases unmatched to any gene: 5. CDR1 and CDR2 from the germline V gene are MNHEY and SVGAGI. CDR3 DNA sequence: TGTGCCAGCAGTTACCCGGACAGGGGTGGCGAGCAGTACTTC. Encoded protein: CASSYPDRGGEQYF.

The CDR3 sequence: CASSFLDGGPYQETQYF. CDR3 bases: TGTGCCAGCAGCTTCCTTGATGGGGGCCCGTACCAAGAGACCCAGTACTTC. The chain couples TRBV11-3 to TRBJ2-5, with a weak D call TRBD1 (6 bases). V lost 3 bases, J lost 0 bases, and 17 bases lay in between. The CDR3 has 17 amino acids. Germline CDR1 is SGHNT and CDR2 is YENEEA.

The CDR3 spells CASSPGNTYEQYF. Written as DNA, the CDR3 is TGTGCCAGCAGTCCAGGAAACACCTACGAGCAGTACTTC. The genes are TRBV14 and TRBJ2-7; D not certain. This CDR3 is built from 13 residues. The germline V and J ends were trimmed by 6 bases and 2 bases, with 11 bases remaining between them. Germline V lookup: CDR1 SGHDN, CDR2 FVKESK.

This clone came up once. The genes are TRBV27 and TRBJ1-1, with TRBD1 as a possible D gene (5 bases). V was clipped by 1 base and J by 4 bases, with 13 bases between them. The CDR3 loop spans 15 amino acids. The germline V gene encodes CDR1 MNHEY and CDR2 SMNVEV (reference sequence). CDR3 loop: CASSLLRGSITEAFF. Here the CDR3 DNA reads TGTGCCAGCAGTTTATTAAGGGGCTCGATCACTGAAGCTTTCTTT.

The V and J genes are TRBV15 and TRBJ1-2; the D gene is possibly TRBD1 (5 bases). V lost 1 base, J lost 4 bases, and 10 bases lay in between. The CDR3 is 14 amino acids. Germline loops: CDR1 LNHNV, CDR2 YYDKDF (reference sequence). This chain's CDR3 is CATSRAGGSYGYTF. The CDR3 DNA follows: TGTGCCACCAGCAGAGCCGGGGGAAGCTATGGCTACACCTTC.

This clone was recorded only once. The genes are TRBV5-4 and TRBJ2-5; 8 nucleotides align to TRBD2. Trimming removed 4 bases from V and 3 bases from J; junction bases left unmatched: 5. The CDR3 is 14 residues long. Per the germline V gene, CDR1 is SGHNT and CDR2 is YYREEE (reference sequence). CDR3 DNA sequence: TGTGCCAGCAGCCGTCGGGAGGGAGAAGAGACCCAGTACTTC. Its protein product is CASSRREGEETQYF.

Here the CDR3 reads CASSLTSGGNEQFF. CDR3 nucleotides: TGTGCCAGCAGCTTGACTAGCGGGGGCAATGAGCAGTTCTTC. The chain uses TRBV7-9 and TRBJ2-1, with TRBD2 matching over 12 bases. The CDR3 is made up of 14 amino acids. V lost 3 bases to trimming and J lost 6 bases; unmatched junction nucleotides: 0. The germline gives CDR1 SEHNR, CDR2 FQNEAQ (reference sequence).

The chain combines TRBV29-1 with TRBJ2-1; D perhaps matches TRBD2 (6 bases). This CDR3 has 17 residues. CDR1 is SQVTM, CDR2 ANQGSEA, per germline. The V and J ends lost 4 bases and 1 base respectively, with 20 bases between them. CDR3 nucleotides: TGCAGCGTTGCCTGGCTCGGGCTAGCGAGATCCTACAATGAGCAGTTCTTC. Amino acid sequence: CSVAWLGLARSYNEQFF.

There are a few counts of this clone. The gene calls are TRBV11-1 and TRBJ2-7; possibly TRBD2 for D (5 bases). Trimming removed 3 bases at V and 1 base at J, with 7 bases between. Germline loops: CDR1 SGHAT, CDR2 FQDESV (reference sequence). CDR3 length: 13 amino acids. The CDR3 bases are TGTGCCAGCAGCTTTCGCGGGTCCTACGAGCAGTACTTC. This gives the protein CASSFRGSYEQYF.

The chain combines TRBV25-1 with TRBJ2-3, with 9 positions matching TRBD2. V lost 1 base and J lost 4; bases outside the gene matches: 12. CDR3 length: 18 amino acids. Germline CDR1 MGHDK, CDR2 SYGVNS. The CDR3 region has the DNA TGTGCCAGCAGTGAATTATCCGCGACTAGCGGAGGGGCAGATACGCAGTATTTT. Translation: CASSELSATSGGADTQYF.

This clone was counted a single time. Other nucleotide sequences from this sample produce the same CDR3. V is TRBV27 and J is TRBJ1-5; the D gene is possibly TRBD1 (5 bases). From germline, CDR1 is MNHEY and CDR2 SMNVEV (reference sequence). CDR3 size: 13 residues. V dropped 2 bases and J dropped 7 bases, with 9 bases sitting between them. DNA for the CDR3: TGTGCCAGCAGTTTACAGGGTTACCAGCCCCAGCATTTT. Translation gives CASSLQGYQPQHF.

This clone came up once. The V and J genes are TRBV30 and TRBJ1-1, with 9 bases lining up with TRBD1. The germline V gene has CDR1 GTSNPN and CDR2 SVGIG (reference sequence). The CDR3 runs 13 residues. V was clipped by 3 bases and J by 3 bases; unmatched bases: 2. The CDR3 region has the DNA TGTGCCTGGAGAAACAGGGGGCACACTGAAGCTTTCTTT. Protein: CAWRNRGHTEAFF.

The chain combines TRBV28 with TRBJ2-1, with D tentatively TRBD2 (6 bases). Per germline, CDR1 MDHEN and CDR2 SYDVKM. The CDR3 is 13 amino acids. Trimming removed 0 bases from V and 10 bases from J, with 10 bases in between. The CDR3 bases are TGTGCCAGCAGTTTATGGGTTCGGGGGGAGCAGTTCTTC. It translates to CASSLWVRGEQFF.

The J gene is TRBJ2-7, the V gene TRBV5-1, with no clear D. Germline assignment: CDR1 SGHRS and CDR2 YFSETQ. The length of the CDR3 is 16 residues. V lost 4 bases and J 1 base, leaving 18 bases between the germline ends. CDR3 protein: CASSPFGLPDSYEQYF. The CDR3 bases are TGCGCCAGCAGCCCCTTTGGCCTCCCCGATTCCTACGAGCAGTACTTC.

In this sample, this clone turned up a few times. This chain connects TRBV29-1 to TRBJ2-2; the match to TRBD2 covers 11 bases. Per the germline V gene, CDR1 is SQVTM and CDR2 is ANQGSEA. This CDR3 is built from 20 residues. Trimming cost V 1 base and J 0 bases; bases outside gene matches: 13. The CDR3 DNA follows: TGCAGCGTTGAAGTCCGTACTAGCGGGAGAACGAATTCGAACACCGGGGAGCTGTTTTTT. Its protein is CSVEVRTSGRTNSNTGELFF.

This clone was found a few times. The chain combines TRBV7-8 with TRBJ1-2; no reliable D call. Trimming removed 1 base at V and 8 bases at J, with 5 bases between. CDR3 length: 11 residues. The germline gives CDR1 SGHVS, CDR2 FQNEAQ. Here the CDR3 reads CASSLGAGYTF. DNA of the CDR3: TGTGCCAGCAGCTTAGGGGCCGGCTACACCTTC.

V usage is TRBV30 and J usage is TRBJ1-1; D not resolved. Germline CDR1 and CDR2: GTSNPN and SVGIG (reference sequence). This CDR3 region has 13 residues. The V end lost 0 bases, the J end lost 8 bases, and 13 bases lay between the germline ends. CDR3 DNA: TGTGCCTGGAGTGTAAGTGTGGGAGGAGAAGCTTTCTTT. Its translation is CAWSVSVGGEAFF.

This clone was counted a few times. V gene TRBV7-9 combines with J gene TRBJ2-7; 7 nucleotides agree with TRBD2. The CDR3 loop spans 14 amino acids. V was clipped by 3 bases and J by 7 bases; unmatched bases: 9. Germline values: CDR1 SEHNR, CDR2 FQNEAQ (reference sequence). CDR3 coding DNA: TGTGCCAGCAGCTTGGGGACTACGGGGCGGGAGCAGTACTTC. The encoded protein is CASSLGTTGREQYF.

The V gene is TRBV30, the J gene TRBJ2-1; 11 positions match TRBD2. V gave up 3 bases and J gave up 7 bases; unmatched junction bases: 14. The CDR3 has 17 residues. Germline V lookup: CDR1 GTSNPN, CDR2 SVGIG (reference sequence). Written as DNA, the CDR3 is TGTGCCTGGAGGCCCGGGACTAGCGGAGGGAGAGGGAATGAGCAGTTCTTC. Translation: CAWRPGTSGGRGNEQFF.

The chain has TRBV29-1 and TRBJ2-5, with 8 bases lining up with TRBD2. The junction had 11 bases not matched to a gene; V was cut back by 6 bases and J by 5 bases. The CDR3 length is 14 residues. Germline CDR1 is SQVTM and CDR2 is ANQGSEA. The DNA of the CDR3 is TGCAGCGTGGGGGGCCGGGGGGGCGGGGAGACCCAGTACTTC. Its translation is CSVGGRGGGETQYF.

This sequence joins TRBV7-9 and TRBJ2-7, with TRBD1 matching over 10 bases. This CDR3 has 18 amino acids. With 5 bases clipped from V and 0 bases from J, the junction kept 13 bases outside the gene matches. The germline V gene has CDR1 SEHNR and CDR2 FQNEAQ (reference sequence). The CDR3 here is CASSQLPGTGASSYEQYF. The CDR3 nucleotides are TGTGCCAGCAGCCAACTTCCCGGGACAGGGGCCTCCTCCTACGAGCAGTACTTC.

The V call is TRBV4-3, the J call TRBJ2-1; weak D call: TRBD2 (6 bases). The germline V gene encodes CDR1 LGHNA and CDR2 YSLEER. Trimming stripped 0 bases from V and 9 bases from J, with 12 bases between. There are 14 residues in the CDR3. Written as DNA, the CDR3 is TGCGCCAGCAGCCAAGATGCACTAGCTAGTGAGCAGTTCTTC. It specifies CASSQDALASEQFF.

The CDR3 DNA sequence: TGTGCCAGCAGCGCATGGACTAGCGGGAAGGCAGATACGCAGTATTTT. Translating it yields CASSAWTSGKADTQYF. The chain is built from TRBV7-9 and TRBJ2-3; 12 bases line up with TRBD2. Per germline, CDR1 SEHNR and CDR2 FQNEAQ (reference sequence). V trimming: 5 bases; J trimming: 4 bases; junction bases outside the gene matches: 7. The CDR3 extends over 16 amino acids.

About this clone itself: An end of the junction does not agree with germline; a read error may underlie this. The V and J genes are TRBV7-9 and TRBJ2-7; TRBD2 aligns across 10 bases. Germline V CDR1 and CDR2: SEHNR, FQNEAQ (reference sequence). The CDR3 loop spans 19 amino acids. Here the CDR3 DNA reads TGTTCCAGCAGCTCATCGGGGGCTAGCGGGAGTAGAAGCTCCTACGAGCAGTACTTC. Protein sequence: CSSSSSGASGSRSSYEQYF.